Below, 14 T cell receptor beta chains from the same sample are listed, as sequenced in a study of blood T cells in healthy people across ages. A sample-barcoded 5' primer and a J-beta primer mix were used in a second PCR of about 7 to 12 cycles. TCRdb independently ran MiXCR on the 5' RACE reads; one entry per CDR3 protein. Among 800,000 to 950,000 distinct CDR3 sequences listed, under 50% were seen once. The specimen was blood. All receptors come from a man aged 25 to 40 in good health.

Of note for this clonotype: At one end the junction does not follow the germline gene, possibly because of a read error. The rearrangement links TRBV7-2 to TRBJ2-7; 7 nucleotides line up with TRBD1. Germline CDR1 SGHTA, CDR2 FQGNSA. The CDR3 has 15 amino acids. The CDR3 region has the DNA TGTGCCAGCGGCTTAGCCAGGGGGATCTCCTACGAGCAGTACTTC. The encoded protein is CASGLARGISYEQYF.

This clonotype was recorded at least ten times. The chain employs TRBV20-1 and TRBJ2-7; perhaps TRBD2 as D (5 bases). The ends were cut back, 6 bases at V and 6 bases at J, with 15 bases in the middle. The germline gives CDR1 DFQATT, CDR2 SNEGSKA (reference sequence). This CDR3 has 12 amino acids. The CDR3 DNA reads TGCAGTGCCAGGACTCCTTCTGGCGAGCAGTACTTC. It codes for CSARTPSGEQYF.

This chain connects TRBV7-8 to TRBJ1-2; perhaps TRBD1 as D (5 bases). Germline lookup yields CDR1 SGHVS and CDR2 FQNEAQ. The V and J ends lost 3 bases and 5 bases respectively, with 13 bases between them. This CDR3 comprises 14 residues. This CDR3 reads CASSFGDFLYGYTF. CDR3 bases: TGTGCCAGCAGCTTCGGGGACTTTCTTTATGGCTACACCTTC.

The rearrangement links TRBV12-3 or TRBV12-4 to TRBJ2-1, with D possibly matching TRBD1 (6 bases). Deletions cut 5 bases from V and 8 bases from J, with 13 bases between. This CDR3 contains 13 residues. The DNA of the CDR3 is TGTGCCAGCAGTGATGACAGGCGTCATGAGCAGTTCTTC. Translation gives CASSDDRRHEQFF.

The rearrangement links TRBV6-2 or TRBV6-3 to TRBJ2-4; 13 positions agree with TRBD2. CDR1 and CDR2 (germline): MNHEY, SVGEGT. The CDR3 contains 20 residues. The ends lost 2 bases at V and 0 bases at J; junction bases unmatched: 10. This chain's CDR3 is CASSYARGTSGVLAKNIQYF. The CDR3 DNA reads as TGTGCCAGCAGTTACGCCCGCGGGACTAGCGGGGTTCTAGCCAAAAACATTCAGTACTTC.

V gene TRBV15 combines with J gene TRBJ2-3, with D perhaps matching TRBD2 (6 bases). The CDR3 has 15 amino acids. V lost 0 bases and J 3 bases, leaving 10 bases between the germline ends. Germline V CDR1 and CDR2: LNHNV, YYDKDF (reference sequence). CDR3 coding DNA: TGTGCCACCAGCAGAGAGGGGAGGCGAACAGATACGCAGTATTTT. Its protein is CATSREGRRTDTQYF.

The chain couples TRBV27 to TRBJ2-5, with D possibly TRBD2 on 7 matching bases. The DNA end favors TRBJ2-7, so the J call may be wrong. The CDR3 length is 15 residues. The germline CDR1 and CDR2 sequences are MNHEY and SMNVEV (reference sequence). CDR3 DNA sequence: TGTGCCAGCAGCCTAGTTGGGGGGGGGCTGTACGAGCAGTACTTC. Translated, it gives CASSLVGGGLYEQYF.

V and J are TRBV7-2 and TRBJ2-4; D is ambiguous. The DNA matches TRBJ2-5 better at its end, which makes the J call doubtful. CDR3 length: 14 residues. Germline loops: CDR1 SGHTA, CDR2 FQGNSA. The DNA of the CDR3 is TGTGCCAGCAGCGCCGAACCAGTTGTAGAGACCCAGTACTTC. It specifies CASSAEPVVETQYF.

V usage is TRBV4-1 and J usage is TRBJ2-7; possibly TRBD1 or TRBD2 for D (5 bases each). Trimming cost V 3 bases and J 4 bases, with 19 bases left between them. From germline, CDR1 is MGHRA and CDR2 YSYEKL. This CDR3 has 16 amino acids. The CDR3 here is CASSQGSDAGWYEQYF. The CDR3 region has the DNA TGCGCCAGCAGCCAGGGGAGCGATGCAGGGTGGTACGAGCAGTACTTC.

This clonotype has more than one count but fewer than ten. The J gene is TRBJ1-6, the V gene TRBV20-1; no definite D call. The CDR3 length is 16 residues. V gave up 0 bases and J gave up 0 bases, with 9 bases separating them. Germline V gene lookup returns CDR1 DFQATT and CDR2 SNEGSKA (reference sequence). Here the CDR3 DNA reads TGCAGTGCTAGAGATATCAGGAGCTCCTATAATTCACCCCTCCACTTT. Amino acid sequence: CSARDIRSSYNSPLHF.

The chain combines TRBV12-3 or TRBV12-4 with TRBJ1-2; possibly TRBD1 for D (6 bases). Trimming cost V 5 bases and J 7 bases, with 11 bases left between them. The CDR3 loop spans 12 amino acids. For the CDR3, the DNA is TGTGCCAGCAGTCCGGGGGCGGGTGGCTACACCTTC. It codes for CASSPGAGGYTF.

The gene calls are TRBV24-1 and TRBJ2-1; TRBD1 aligns across 9 bases. V was pared by 2 bases and J by 6 bases, with 4 bases of the junction left unmatched. This CDR3 is built from 15 residues. The germline gives CDR1 KGHDR, CDR2 SFDVKD. The CDR3 loop reads CATSDYRGQGNEQFF. Here the CDR3 DNA reads TGTGCCACCAGTGATTACAGGGGGCAGGGCAATGAGCAGTTCTTC.

This chain uses TRBV28 with TRBJ1-5; 7 bases agree with TRBD1. With V trimmed by 5 bases and J by 0 bases, 7 bases remained unmatched. The CDR3 has 16 amino acids. Per the germline V gene, CDR1 is MDHEN and CDR2 is SYDVKM. The CDR3 spells CASSPIHRGSNQPQHF. CDR3 bases: TGTGCCAGCAGTCCTATCCACAGGGGTAGCAATCAGCCCCAGCATTTT.

The V call is TRBV6-5, the J call TRBJ2-7; 7 bases map to TRBD1. Germline trimming cut 5 bases from V and 6 bases from J; bases unmatched to any gene: 13. CDR1 is MNHEY and CDR2 is SVGAGI in the germline V gene. The CDR3 length is 15 residues. CDR3 sequence: CASSPFPAGGVEQYF. The CDR3 nucleotides are TGTGCCAGCAGTCCGTTCCCGGCAGGGGGAGTCGAGCAGTACTTC.